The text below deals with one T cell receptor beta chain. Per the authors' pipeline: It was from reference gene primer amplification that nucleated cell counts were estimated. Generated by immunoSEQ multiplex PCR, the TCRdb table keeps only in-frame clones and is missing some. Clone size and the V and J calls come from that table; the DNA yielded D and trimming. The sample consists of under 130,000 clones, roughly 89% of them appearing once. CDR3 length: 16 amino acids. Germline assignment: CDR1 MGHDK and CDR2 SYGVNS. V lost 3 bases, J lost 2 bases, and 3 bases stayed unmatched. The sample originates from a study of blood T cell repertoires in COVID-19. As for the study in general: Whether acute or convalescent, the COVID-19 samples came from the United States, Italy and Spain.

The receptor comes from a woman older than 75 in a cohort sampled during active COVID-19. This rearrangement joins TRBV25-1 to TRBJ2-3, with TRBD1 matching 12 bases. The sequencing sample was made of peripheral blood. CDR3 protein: CASSDPGQGATDTQYF. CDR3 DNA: TGTGCCAGCAGTGACCCGGGACAGGGGGCCACAGATACGCAGTATTTT.